This is a list of T cell receptor beta chains from one sample in a study of control samples from healthy donors and cancer patients. Repertoires were generated with immunoSEQ multiplex PCR, while TCRdb's copy carries only in-frame clones and drops some. The sample contains some 79,000 clones, about nine tenths of which appear only once. Sample: blood. Source of these receptors: a middle-aged man in good health. CDR3s include the opening cysteine and the closing phenylalanine or tryptophan. A D gene is named only where the DNA matches it firmly. Size is stated for part of the rows, as once, few or many counts, or as a class when the clone is expanded.

d_call clone_size j_call v_call cdr3_nt cdr3_aa
- - TRBJ1-4 TRBV3-1/TRBV3-2 TGTGCCAGCAGCCGGGGGGAGGAAAAACTGTTTTTT CASSRGEEKLFF
- - TRBJ2-7 TRBV19 TGTGCCAGTAGTATAGGAAGGATCTCAAACTACGAGCAGTACTTC CASSIGRISNYEQYF
- - TRBJ1-6 TRBV6-5 TGTGCCAGCAGTTCAGGACAGAGTAATAATTCACCCCTCCACTTT CASSSGQSNNSPLHF
- - TRBJ2-3 TRBV10-3 TGTGCCATCAGTGGGCGCGGCAGCACCACAGATACGCAGTATTTT CAISGRGSTTDTQYF
TRBD1 - TRBJ2-3 TRBV6-2/TRBV6-3 TGTGCCAGCAGCCCCTCCGCACAGGGGGCCCTTTCAGATACGCAGTATTTT CASSPSAQGALSDTQYF
- - TRBJ1-1 TRBV10-3 TGTGCCATTTCGGAGGAACCTCGGACAACTGAAGCTTTCTTT CAISEEPRTTEAFF
- - TRBJ2-4 TRBV4-3 TGCGCCAGCAGCCAAGATCATGGGGGGCGAGGAGACATTCAGTACTTC CASSQDHGGRGDIQYF
- - TRBJ1-3 TRBV29-1 TGCAGCGTTTCGGGGTACGGAAACACCATATATTTT CSVSGYGNTIYF
- - TRBJ1-3 TRBV19 TGTGCCAGTCGGGCGGCCTCCCTTAACTCTGGAAACACCATATATTTT CASRAASLNSGNTIYF
- - TRBJ2-7 TRBV24-1 TGTGCCACCAGTGATCCAGACAGGTATGGTGAGCAGTACTTC CATSDPDRYGEQYF
- - TRBJ2-7 TRBV4-1 TGCGCCAGCAGCCAAGCACTGTCAAGCCCCTACGAGCAGTACTTC CASSQALSSPYEQYF
- - TRBJ2-5 TRBV4-3 TGCGCCAGCAGCCCCTACCGAAGGGAGACCCAGTACTTC CASSPYRRETQYF
- - TRBJ2-7 TRBV12-5 TGTGCTAGTGGTTTTGCCGGGACGGTCTACGAGCAGTACTTC CASGFAGTVYEQYF
- - TRBJ1-1 TRBV5-1 TGCGCCAGCAGCTTGGGATGGAACACTGAAGCTTTCTTT CASSLGWNTEAFF
- - TRBJ2-1 TRBV6-6 TGTGCCAGCAGTTACCACGCGGCAGGGCGGAACAATGAGCAGTTCTTC CASSYHAAGRNNEQFF
- - TRBJ1-2 TRBV6-5 TGTGCCAGCAGGCCGGACGCCTATGGCTACACCTTC CASRPDAYGYTF
- - TRBJ2-7 TRBV27 TGTGCCAGCAGTTTCCGGGCGGGCCCTTTCTACGAGCAGTACTTC CASSFRAGPFYEQYF
TRBD2 once TRBJ2-3 TRBV10-3 TGTGCCATCAGTGTGCCTAGCGGCCTCACAGATACGCAGTATTTT CAISVPSGLTDTQYF
- - TRBJ1-5 TRBV6-2/TRBV6-3 TGTGCCAGCAGTTACTCGTCCGAGGGGGACTATAGCAATCAGCCCCAGCATTTT CASSYSSEGDYSNQPQHF
- once TRBJ2-5 TRBV6-5 TGTGCCACCCGCCGGTCAGGGCTCCAAGAGACCCAGTACTTC CATRRSGLQETQYF
- once TRBJ1-5 TRBV24-1 TGTGCCACCAGTGACCCGACAGGAGGAAGCAATCAGCCCCAGCATTTT CATSDPTGGSNQPQHF
- - TRBJ2-7 TRBV30 TGTGCCTGGAGTGTGACAGCCTACGAGCAGTACTTC CAWSVTAYEQYF
- - TRBJ2-5 TRBV27 TGTGCCAGCAGTACAGGGTCCCCCAGAGAGACCCAGTACTTC CASSTGSPRETQYF
TRBD1 once TRBJ1-6 TRBV6-1 TGTGCCAGCAGTGATGACTACAGGGGGAAGAATTCACCCCTCCACTTT CASSDDYRGKNSPLHF
- - TRBJ2-7 TRBV7-2 TGTGCCAGCAGCCACCGGGAGAGACTATCCTACGAGCAGTACTTC CASSHRERLSYEQYF
- once TRBJ1-1 TRBV6-4 TGTGCCAGCAGCGTACAGGGTGGAAACACTGAAGCTTTCTTT CASSVQGGNTEAFF
- - TRBJ2-2 TRBV7-9 TGTGCCAGCAGCTTAGCGCTGGCTACCAACACCGGGGAGCTGTTTTTT CASSLALATNTGELFF
- - TRBJ2-4 TRBV2 TGTGCCAGCAACCCGTCGGGGCAACCCCGGGACATTCAGTACTTC CASNPSGQPRDIQYF
TRBD1 - TRBJ1-1 TRBV3-1/TRBV3-2 TGTGCCAGCAGCCAAGATTTCCGTCCAGGGGGAGACACTGAAGCTTTCTTT CASSQDFRPGGDTEAFF
TRBD1 - TRBJ1-2 TRBV20-1 TGCAGTGCTAGTGGCAGGGGGGCCGGGGGGCGCGCGGGAGGCTACACCTTC CSASGRGAGGRAGGYTF
- - TRBJ1-6 TRBV19 TGTGCCAGTAGCCGGGACGCCATACGGGGCGATTCACCCCTCCACTTT CASSRDAIRGDSPLHF